This is a list of T cell receptor beta chains from one sample in a study of blood T cell repertoires in COVID-19. Measured with immunoSEQ multiplex PCR; TCRdb has only the in-frame clones, and not every one. The data hold 100,000 to 150,000 clones, with 84% observed a single time. The material sequenced was peripheral blood. Receptors were obtained from a woman aged 60 to 75 with acute or convalescent COVID-19. CDR3s include the opening cysteine and the closing phenylalanine or tryptophan. D genes are given only for firm matches.

J: TRBJ2-5; D: .; V: TRBV14; CDR3: CASSQARKTQYF
J: TRBJ1-6; D: TRBD1; V: TRBV30; CDR3: CAWSVFEGARNSPLHF
J: TRBJ1-6; D: .; V: TRBV27; CDR3: CASRRANSPLHF
J: TRBJ1-1; D: .; V: TRBV7-3; CDR3: CASSLQGNTEAFF
J: TRBJ2-1; D: .; V: TRBV14; CDR3: CASSLFPSRGNYNEQFF
J: TRBJ2-7; D: .; V: TRBV5-5; CDR3: CASSGLPYEQYF
J: TRBJ2-5; D: TRBD1; V: TRBV14; CDR3: CASSLWGQAKETQYF
J: TRBJ1-1; D: .; V: TRBV7-9; CDR3: CASSSQGANTEAFF
J: TRBJ2-1; D: .; V: TRBV4-1; CDR3: CASSQGQPPPNEQFF
J: TRBJ2-6; D: .; V: TRBV19; CDR3: CASSIIFSGANVLTF
J: TRBJ1-1; D: .; V: TRBV7-3; CDR3: CASSLSGVNTEAFF
J: TRBJ1-2; D: .; V: TRBV5-6; CDR3: CASSLNYGYTF
J: TRBJ1-1; D: .; V: TRBV11-2; CDR3: CASSPRGTEAFF
J: TRBJ1-5; D: .; V: TRBV19; CDR3: CASRFYSNQPQHF
J: TRBJ2-5; D: .; V: TRBV5-1; CDR3: CASSLDRGTQYF
J: TRBJ1-5; D: TRBD1; V: TRBV6-5; CDR3: CASSQGQSRQPQHF
J: TRBJ1-2; D: .; V: TRBV6-5; CDR3: CASSYSRGTRRGHTF
J: TRBJ1-5; D: .; V: TRBV2; CDR3: CASSVSGLPRNQPQHF
J: TRBJ2-5; D: TRBD2; V: TRBV5-1; CDR3: CASSGGTSSHF
J: TRBJ1-1; D: TRBD1; V: TRBV7-9; CDR3: CASSLQQGATEAFF
J: TRBJ2-6; D: .; V: TRBV27; CDR3: CASSLGQPSSGANVLTF
J: TRBJ2-5; D: TRBD1; V: TRBV5-1; CDR3: CASSLAGTGGRETQYF
J: TRBJ1-2; D: TRBD1; V: TRBV7-9; CDR3: CASSPGQGYGYTF
J: TRBJ1-2; D: .; V: TRBV30; CDR3: CACYWGGSNDGYTF
J: TRBJ1-4; D: .; V: TRBV2; CDR3: CASSAQGGGIEKLFF
J: TRBJ1-6; D: .; V: TRBV5-1; CDR3: CASSPTFEGSPLHF
J: TRBJ2-2; D: TRBD2; V: TRBV19; CDR3: CATARELAGGTGELFF
J: TRBJ2-2; D: .; V: TRBV24-1; CDR3: CATRDGGRTGELFF
J: TRBJ1-5; D: .; V: TRBV30; CDR3: CAWRGGQLNQPQHF
J: TRBJ1-4; D: .; V: TRBV2; CDR3: CASSEALKGAGKLFF
J: TRBJ2-3; D: TRBD2; V: TRBV5-4; CDR3: CASSRLAGATDTQYF